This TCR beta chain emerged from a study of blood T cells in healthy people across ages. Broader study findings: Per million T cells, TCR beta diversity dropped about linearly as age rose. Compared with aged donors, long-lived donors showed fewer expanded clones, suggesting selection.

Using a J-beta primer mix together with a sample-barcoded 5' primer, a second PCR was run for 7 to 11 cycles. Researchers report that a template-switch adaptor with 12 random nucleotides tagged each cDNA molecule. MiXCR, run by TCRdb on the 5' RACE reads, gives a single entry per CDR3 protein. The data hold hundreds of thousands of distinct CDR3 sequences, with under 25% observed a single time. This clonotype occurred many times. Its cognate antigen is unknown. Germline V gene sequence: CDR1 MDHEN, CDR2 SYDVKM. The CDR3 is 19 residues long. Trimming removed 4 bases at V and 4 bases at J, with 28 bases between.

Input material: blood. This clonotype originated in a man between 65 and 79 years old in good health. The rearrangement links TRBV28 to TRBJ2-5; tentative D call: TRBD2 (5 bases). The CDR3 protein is CASSSPVGSKRNEVETQYF. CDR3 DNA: TGTGCCAGCAGTTCCCCCGTAGGGAGTAAAAGGAATGAAGTAGAGACCCAGTACTTC.